These T cell receptor beta chains were read from a single sample in a study of control samples from healthy donors and cancer patients. The protocol was immunoSEQ multiplex PCR, while the TCRdb copy is restricted to in-frame clones and leaves out a portion. The data contain 70,000 to 85,000 clones, 84% of them seen just once; the ten biggest clones take up 11%. The sequenced sample was PBMCs. Receptors originate from a man in his fifties or sixties with head and neck cancer. Each CDR3 is given with its conserved first and last residue. The order of the fields is D gene, clone size, J gene, V gene, CDR3 length, CDR3 protein, CDR3 DNA. D genes are given only for firm matches. Expanded clones are given a class, and other clones once, few, many or no size at all.

>TRBD1|.|TRBJ1-2|TRBV7-9|13
CASSPGTGHGYTF
TGTGCCAGCAGCCCCGGGACAGGGCATGGCTACACCTTC
>.|.|TRBJ2-3|TRBV29-1|15
CSVEGTGTSADTQYF
TGCAGCGTTGAAGGGACTGGCACTTCCGCAGATACGCAGTATTTT
>.|medium-sized|TRBJ2-1|TRBV7-9|17
CASSPMRGEDRSDEQFF
TGTGCCAGCAGCCCCATGAGGGGGGAGGACCGCTCGGATGAGCAGTTCTTC
>.|once|TRBJ1-2|TRBV19|13
CASKRTINYGYTF
TGTGCCAGTAAGAGGACCATTAACTATGGCTACACCTTC
>.|.|TRBJ2-1|TRBV24-1|15
CATSGTTPSSSEQFF
TGTGCCACCAGCGGGACGACCCCAAGCAGCAGTGAGCAGTTCTTC
>.|.|TRBJ1-5|TRBV5-1|13
CASSFEGNQPQHF
TGCGCCAGCAGCTTCGAGGGAAATCAGCCCCAGCATTTT
>.|.|TRBJ1-2|TRBV6-5|14
CASSPVQGRGGYTF
TGTGCCAGCAGCCCCGTCCAGGGTCGAGGTGGCTACACCTTC
>.|.|TRBJ1-1|TRBV29-1|13
CSVQPWDNTEAFF
TGCAGCGTTCAACCTTGGGACAACACTGAAGCTTTCTTT
>TRBD2|.|TRBJ2-1|TRBV7-9|13
CASRATSGNEQFF
TGTGCCAGCAGGGCTACTAGCGGCAATGAGCAGTTCTTC
>TRBD2|.|TRBJ2-7|TRBV18|15
CASSPPSGSPYEQYF
TGTGCCAGCTCACCACCTAGCGGGAGTCCGTACGAGCAGTACTTC
>TRBD2|.|TRBJ2-3|TRBV29-1|13
CSVVPAGADTQYF
TGCAGCGTTGTACCCGCGGGAGCAGATACGCAGTATTTT
>.|.|TRBJ2-1|TRBV29-1|12
CSVEGGINEQFF
TGCAGCGTTGAAGGCGGGATCAATGAGCAGTTCTTC
>.|.|TRBJ1-5|TRBV5-1|15
CASSLWGVGNQPQHF
TGCGCCAGCAGCTTGTGGGGGGTGGGGAATCAGCCCCAGCATTTT
>.|few|TRBJ2-2|TRBV10-1|14
CASRKDLNTGELFF
TGCGCCAGCAGAAAGGATCTGAACACCGGGGAGCTGTTTTTT
>.|few|TRBJ2-7|TRBV15|16
CATSRDTPTVSYEQYF
TGTGCCACCAGCAGAGATACGCCGACGGTCTCCTACGAGCAGTACTTC
>.|.|TRBJ2-3|TRBV2|15
CASTEMIHQGDTQYF
TGTGCCAGCACAGAGATGATACACCAGGGAGATACGCAGTATTTT
>.|.|TRBJ1-2|TRBV29-1|13
CSVEDRGNYGYTF
TGCAGCGTTGAAGACAGGGGAAACTATGGCTACACCTTC
>TRBD1|.|TRBJ1-3|TRBV27|15
CASRRQGAMGNTIYF
TGTGCCAGCAGACGACAGGGGGCCATGGGAAACACCATATATTTT
>.|.|TRBJ1-1|TRBV6-1|15
CASSDVGSLNTEAFF
TGTGCCAGCAGTGATGTGGGATCTTTGAACACTGAAGCTTTCTTT
>.|.|TRBJ1-3|TRBV5-4|14
CASSPGTGGNTIYF
TGTGCCAGCAGTCCCGGGACTGGAGGAAACACCATATATTTT
>.|.|TRBJ2-7|TRBV7-8|16
CASSLGTGWSSYEQYF
TGTGCCAGCAGCTTAGGTACGGGATGGAGCTCCTACGAGCAGTACTTC
>.|.|TRBJ2-7|TRBV27|19
CASSLRGRDNFRNHYEQYF
TGTGCCAGCAGTTTACGGGGCCGGGACAACTTCCGAAATCACTACGAGCAGTACTTC
>TRBD1|.|TRBJ2-2|TRBV6-5|14
CASSWTGGTGELFF
TGTGCCAGCAGCTGGACAGGGGGCACCGGGGAGCTGTTTTTT
>.|.|TRBJ2-7|TRBV5-1|14
CASSLSTAFYEQYF
TGCGCCAGCAGCTTGTCAACAGCGTTCTACGAGCAGTACTTC
>TRBD2|.|TRBJ2-1|TRBV4-1|15
CASSRTVAGVHEQFF
TGCGCCAGCAGCCGGACTGTAGCGGGAGTCCATGAGCAGTTCTTC
>TRBD1|.|TRBJ1-1|TRBV5-1|15
CASSNRDRGLTEAFF
TGCGCCAGCAGCAACCGGGACAGGGGGTTGACTGAAGCTTTCTTT
>TRBD2|.|TRBJ2-1|TRBV19|16
CASSILAGGLYNEQFF
TGTGCCAGTAGTATCCTGGCGGGAGGACTCTACAATGAGCAGTTCTTC